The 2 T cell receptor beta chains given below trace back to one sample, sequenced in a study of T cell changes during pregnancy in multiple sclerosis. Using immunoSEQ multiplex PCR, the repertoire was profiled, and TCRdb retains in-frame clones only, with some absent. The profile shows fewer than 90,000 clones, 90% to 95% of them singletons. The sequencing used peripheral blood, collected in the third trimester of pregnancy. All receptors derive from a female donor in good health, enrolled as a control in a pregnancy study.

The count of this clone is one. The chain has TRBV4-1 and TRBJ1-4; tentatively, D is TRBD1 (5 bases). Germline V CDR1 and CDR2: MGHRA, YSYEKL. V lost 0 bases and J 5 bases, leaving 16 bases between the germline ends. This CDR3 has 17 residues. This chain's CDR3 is CASSQEGGTLGNEKLFF. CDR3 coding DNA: TGCGCCAGCAGCCAAGAGGGGGGGACGCTGGGGAATGAAAAACTGTTTTTT.

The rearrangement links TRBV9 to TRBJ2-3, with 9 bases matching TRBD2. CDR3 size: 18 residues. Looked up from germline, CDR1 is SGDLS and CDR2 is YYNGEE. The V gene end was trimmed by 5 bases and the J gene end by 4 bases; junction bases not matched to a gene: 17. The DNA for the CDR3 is TGTGCCAGCAGTGACGACGAAGAAGGACTAGCGATGGCAGATACGCAGTATTTT. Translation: CASSDDEEGLAMADTQYF.